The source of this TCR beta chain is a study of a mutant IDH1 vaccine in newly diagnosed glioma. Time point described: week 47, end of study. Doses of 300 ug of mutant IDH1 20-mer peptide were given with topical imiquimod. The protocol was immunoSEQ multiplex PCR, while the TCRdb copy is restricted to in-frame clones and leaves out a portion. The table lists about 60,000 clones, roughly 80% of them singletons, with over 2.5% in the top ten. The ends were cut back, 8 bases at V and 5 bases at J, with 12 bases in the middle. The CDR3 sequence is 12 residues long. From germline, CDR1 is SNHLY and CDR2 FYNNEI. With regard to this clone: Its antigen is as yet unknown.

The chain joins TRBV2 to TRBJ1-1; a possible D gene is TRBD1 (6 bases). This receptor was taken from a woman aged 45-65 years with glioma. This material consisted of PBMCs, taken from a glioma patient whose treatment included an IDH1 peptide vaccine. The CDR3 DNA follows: TGTGCCAGCCGACAGGCGGGGACTGAAGCTTTCTTT. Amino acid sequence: CASRQAGTEAFF.